This is a list of T cell receptor beta chains from one sample in a study of blood T cell repertoires in COVID-19. Assay used: immunoSEQ multiplex PCR; TCRdb lists only in-frame clones, some missing. In the table there are about 70,000 clones, roughly 80% of which are singletons. The sample comprised peripheral blood. The receptors were gathered from a human donor in a cohort sampled during active COVID-19. The CDR3 runs from the conserved cysteine through the conserved F or W. A D gene is named only where the DNA matches it firmly. For some rows the clone size is stated as once, few or many, or as a class when expanded; others skip it.

d_call: -; j_call: TRBJ1-2; clone_size: -; v_call: TRBV9; cdr3_nt: TGTGCCAGCAGCGTAGCCGAGGCAGATTATGGCTACACCTTC; cdr3_aa: CASSVAEADYGYTF
d_call: -; j_call: TRBJ2-3; clone_size: -; v_call: TRBV5-1; cdr3_nt: TGCGCCAGCAGCTTGGACAGGGATACGCAGTATTTT; cdr3_aa: CASSLDRDTQYF
d_call: -; j_call: TRBJ2-3; clone_size: -; v_call: TRBV5-6; cdr3_nt: TGTGCCAGCAGCTTGGGGTCAGGGCTGACAGATACGCAGTATTTT; cdr3_aa: CASSLGSGLTDTQYF
d_call: -; j_call: TRBJ2-7; clone_size: -; v_call: TRBV28; cdr3_nt: TGTGCCAGCAGTACCCCGGGTACAGGGAACCACGAGCAGTACTTC; cdr3_aa: CASSTPGTGNHEQYF
d_call: -; j_call: TRBJ1-6; clone_size: once; v_call: TRBV27; cdr3_nt: TGTGCCAGCAGTTTATACGGGGGGGGTAATTCACCCCTCCACTTT; cdr3_aa: CASSLYGGGNSPLHF
d_call: -; j_call: TRBJ1-4; clone_size: -; v_call: TRBV4-3; cdr3_nt: TGCGCCAGCAGCCAAGCTGGGACAACGATTAATGAAAAACTGTTTTTT; cdr3_aa: CASSQAGTTINEKLFF
d_call: TRBD1; j_call: TRBJ1-1; clone_size: -; v_call: TRBV7-2; cdr3_nt: TGTGCCAGCAGCCCCTTAGGACAGGGGTATGCTGAAGCTTTCTTT; cdr3_aa: CASSPLGQGYAEAFF
d_call: TRBD2; j_call: TRBJ2-3; clone_size: -; v_call: TRBV5-1; cdr3_nt: TGCGCCAGCAGCTTGGCGGGGGGTTCAGATACGCAGTATTTT; cdr3_aa: CASSLAGGSDTQYF
d_call: TRBD1; j_call: TRBJ1-1; clone_size: -; v_call: TRBV5-1; cdr3_nt: TGCGCCAGCAGCCTACAGGGGGCTTCAAACACTGAAACTTTCTTT; cdr3_aa: CASSLQGASNTETFF
d_call: -; j_call: TRBJ2-3; clone_size: -; v_call: TRBV5-1; cdr3_nt: TGCGCCAGCAGCTTGGGAGGGCGAAATACGCAGTATTTT; cdr3_aa: CASSLGGRNTQYF
d_call: -; j_call: TRBJ2-5; clone_size: -; v_call: TRBV7-3; cdr3_nt: TGTGCCAGCAGCTTGACCGCTACAGGGGAGACCCAGTACTTC; cdr3_aa: CASSLTATGETQYF
d_call: TRBD1; j_call: TRBJ2-7; clone_size: -; v_call: TRBV24-1; cdr3_nt: TGTGCCACCAGTGATGACCGTGACCGGGACAGGCGGGAGCAGTACTTC; cdr3_aa: CATSDDRDRDRREQYF
d_call: -; j_call: TRBJ2-7; clone_size: once; v_call: TRBV5-6; cdr3_nt: TGTGCCAGCAGCTTGGGCAGGGGGGACGAGCAGTACTTC; cdr3_aa: CASSLGRGDEQYF
d_call: TRBD1; j_call: TRBJ1-1; clone_size: -; v_call: TRBV6-6; cdr3_nt: TGTGCCAGCAGCCAGGGGACAGGGATGCGCACTGAAGCTTTCTTT; cdr3_aa: CASSQGTGMRTEAFF
d_call: TRBD1; j_call: TRBJ1-1; clone_size: few; v_call: TRBV7-3; cdr3_nt: TGTGCCAGCAGCACCCGACAGGGGGGCGAAGCTTTCTTT; cdr3_aa: CASSTRQGGEAFF
d_call: -; j_call: TRBJ2-2; clone_size: -; v_call: TRBV3-1/TRBV3-2; cdr3_nt: TGTGCCAGCAGCCAAGAGTCAGTAATGGTTGGCGGGGAGCTGTTTTTT; cdr3_aa: CASSQESVMVGGELFF
d_call: -; j_call: TRBJ2-7; clone_size: -; v_call: TRBV7-2; cdr3_nt: TGTGCCAGCAGCTTAGCGGCAAGCTCCTACGAGCAGTACTTC; cdr3_aa: CASSLAASSYEQYF
d_call: -; j_call: TRBJ1-3; clone_size: -; v_call: TRBV6-5; cdr3_nt: TGTGCCAGCAGTTACTCGGCAGGGACTGGAAACACCATATATTTT; cdr3_aa: CASSYSAGTGNTIYF
d_call: TRBD1; j_call: TRBJ1-2; clone_size: -; v_call: TRBV5-1; cdr3_nt: TGCGCCAGCAGCTTGGATGACAGGGCAGGCTATGGCTACACCTTC; cdr3_aa: CASSLDDRAGYGYTF
d_call: -; j_call: TRBJ2-2; clone_size: -; v_call: TRBV7-9; cdr3_nt: TGTGCCAGCAGCCCACAGGGCTCCCCATCATACGGGGAGCTGTTTTTT; cdr3_aa: CASSPQGSPSYGELFF
d_call: -; j_call: TRBJ2-7; clone_size: -; v_call: TRBV20-1; cdr3_nt: TGCAGTGCTAGCCGGGAAGACGAGCAGTACTTC; cdr3_aa: CSASREDEQYF
d_call: -; j_call: TRBJ1-4; clone_size: few; v_call: TRBV5-6; cdr3_nt: TGTGCCAGCAGTACTCAGGGAATTAATGAAAAACTGTTTTTT; cdr3_aa: CASSTQGINEKLFF
d_call: TRBD1; j_call: TRBJ1-2; clone_size: -; v_call: TRBV5-1; cdr3_nt: TGCGCCAGCAGCTTGGTGACAGGGTGGGGCTATGGCTACACCTTC; cdr3_aa: CASSLVTGWGYGYTF
d_call: -; j_call: TRBJ1-1; clone_size: -; v_call: TRBV4-1; cdr3_nt: TGCGCCAGCAGCCAAGATCCCAGGGTAGGAACTGAAGCTTTCTTT; cdr3_aa: CASSQDPRVGTEAFF
d_call: -; j_call: TRBJ2-7; clone_size: few; v_call: TRBV18; cdr3_nt: TGTGCCAGCTCACCAAGCGAAGCGGTTAGCTCCTACGAGCAGTACTTC; cdr3_aa: CASSPSEAVSSYEQYF
d_call: -; j_call: TRBJ2-7; clone_size: -; v_call: TRBV13; cdr3_nt: TGTGCCAGCAGCCCCGACGGACACCTCACGACCTACGAGCAGTACTTC; cdr3_aa: CASSPDGHLTTYEQYF
d_call: TRBD2; j_call: TRBJ2-5; clone_size: once; v_call: TRBV6-1; cdr3_nt: TGTGCCAGCAGTGATCAGCGGGGGTGGGAGACCCAGTACTTC; cdr3_aa: CASSDQRGWETQYF
d_call: TRBD1; j_call: TRBJ2-7; clone_size: -; v_call: TRBV27; cdr3_nt: TGTGCCAGCCGACCGGGACAGTCTCGCGCCGAGCAGTACTTC; cdr3_aa: CASRPGQSRAEQYF
d_call: TRBD1; j_call: TRBJ2-2; clone_size: -; v_call: TRBV12-5; cdr3_nt: TGTGCTAGTGGTTTGGGGGGACAGGGAGTACACACCGGGGAGCTGTTTTTT; cdr3_aa: CASGLGGQGVHTGELFF
d_call: TRBD1; j_call: TRBJ2-7; clone_size: -; v_call: TRBV6-4; cdr3_nt: TGTGCCAGCAGTCCCGACAGGGGAAGCTACGAGCAGTACTTC; cdr3_aa: CASSPDRGSYEQYF
d_call: TRBD1; j_call: TRBJ2-1; clone_size: -; v_call: TRBV6-2/TRBV6-3; cdr3_nt: TGTGCCAGCAGTCGACAGGGGGCGGTATTATACAATGAGCAGTTCTTC; cdr3_aa: CASSRQGAVLYNEQFF
d_call: TRBD2; j_call: TRBJ2-6; clone_size: -; v_call: TRBV18; cdr3_nt: TGTGCCAGCTCACCATTGGCGGGGGGGCCTGGGGCCAACGTCCTGACTTTC; cdr3_aa: CASSPLAGGPGANVLTF
d_call: TRBD1; j_call: TRBJ2-7; clone_size: -; v_call: TRBV7-2; cdr3_nt: TGTGCCAGCAGCTTAAGTTTTGTAGGGACAGGGGGCCACGAGCAGTACTTC; cdr3_aa: CASSLSFVGTGGHEQYF
d_call: -; j_call: TRBJ1-3; clone_size: -; v_call: TRBV5-4; cdr3_nt: TGTGCCAGCAGCTTGGCGACAGCTGGAAACACCATATATTTT; cdr3_aa: CASSLATAGNTIYF
d_call: TRBD2; j_call: TRBJ2-1; clone_size: -; v_call: TRBV28; cdr3_nt: TGTGCCAGCCAAACTAGCGGGGACACCTACAATGAGCAGTTCTTC; cdr3_aa: CASQTSGDTYNEQFF
d_call: TRBD1; j_call: TRBJ1-6; clone_size: few; v_call: TRBV6-6; cdr3_nt: TGTGCCAGCAGTTTCCCACCGGGACAGGGAACTTCACCCCTCCACTTT; cdr3_aa: CASSFPPGQGTSPLHF
d_call: -; j_call: TRBJ1-3; clone_size: -; v_call: TRBV7-9; cdr3_nt: TGTGCCAGCAGCTTAGCAGTGACAGCCTCTGGAAACACCATATATTTT; cdr3_aa: CASSLAVTASGNTIYF